This is a list of T cell receptor beta chains from one sample in a study of blood T cell repertoires in COVID-19. Here immunoSEQ multiplex PCR was the method, and the copy in TCRdb shows in-frame clones only, minus some. The sample records about 300,000 clones, roughly 90% being singletons. Sequencing was carried out using PBMCs or T cells enriched from blood (not recorded which). All receptors derive from a woman between 50 and 59 years old who had been exposed to COVID-19. Both conserved end residues are trimmed from each CDR3.

TRBV7-2	TRBJ1-5	ASSQRAGTGSNQPQH
TRBV5-4	TRBJ1-6	ASSLQNSPLH
TRBV2	TRBJ2-2	ASTSGTALNTGELF
TRBV20-1	TRBJ2-1	SASSEQF
TRBV11-2	TRBJ1-6	ASSLRPPGTFTLH
TRBV29-1	TRBJ2-7	SVQGVEAEQY
TRBV28	TRBJ2-5	ASSYNGGALGETQY
TRBV6-1	TRBJ2-7	ASSDGRSYEQY
TRBV28	TRBJ1-2	ASSLLYRSYGYT
TRBV7-9	TRBJ2-3	ASSNSGGRTDTQY
TRBV4-2	TRBJ2-3	ASSQAIAGGPTDTQY
TRBV7-2	TRBJ2-3	ASSLGAGGDTQY
TRBV7-7	TRBJ2-1	ASSSGQGRGRNNEQF
TRBV29-1	TRBJ1-1	SALGLAVHTEAF
TRBV4-1	TRBJ2-5	ASSPRTSGGLNQETQY
TRBV10-3	TRBJ1-4	AISGGQGAFEKLF
TRBV3-1/TRBV3-2	TRBJ1-2	ASSLELALTGSSGYT
TRBV19	TRBJ1-2	ASGGAGTVYT
TRBV28	TRBJ2-3	ASRQTSGASTDTQY
TRBV11-2	TRBJ2-5	ASSSPGQGAETQY
TRBV6-5	TRBJ1-2	ATHPSGQGVYGYT
TRBV6-1	TRBJ1-4	ASSEVAGRNEKLF
TRBV6-5	TRBJ1-6	ASRGTGENSPLH
TRBV5-4	TRBJ2-5	ASSLGAGGIQETQY
TRBV9	TRBJ1-2	ASSVGALDGYT
TRBV28	TRBJ1-5	ASSLDSQRDH
TRBV4-2	TRBJ2-1	ASSQDLAGLGNEQF
TRBV6-5	TRBJ2-5	ASRTGRETQY